These T cell receptor beta chains were read from a single sample in a study of control samples from healthy donors and cancer patients. Sequenced by immunoSEQ multiplex PCR; TCRdb stores in-frame clones only, minus some. The sample has some 120,000 clones, approximately 89% seen once. Material: blood. Receptor source: a young man in good health. Each CDR3 is given with its conserved first and last residue. Each record gives: D gene, clone size, V gene, J gene, CDR3 protein, CDR3 DNA. A D gene is named only where the DNA matches it firmly. The listing skips clone size in some rows; elsewhere it reads once, few, many or a size class.

d_call: NA; clone_size: NA; v_call: TRBV6-1; j_call: TRBJ1-5; cdr3_aa: CASSEALRGSFNQPQHF; cdr3_nt: TGTGCCAGCAGTGAAGCGCTTCGGGGTTCGTTCAATCAGCCCCAGCATTTT
d_call: NA; clone_size: NA; v_call: TRBV2; j_call: TRBJ1-6; cdr3_aa: CASSVTGREDRPLHF; cdr3_nt: TGTGCCAGCAGTGTGACGGGCAGGGAAGATAGACCCCTCCACTTT
d_call: TRBD1; clone_size: NA; v_call: TRBV11-3; j_call: TRBJ2-7; cdr3_aa: CASSARTGDASEQYF; cdr3_nt: TGTGCCAGCAGCGCACGGACAGGGGACGCGAGCGAGCAGTACTTC
d_call: NA; clone_size: NA; v_call: TRBV19; j_call: TRBJ2-1; cdr3_aa: CASSIEWGRQALSYNEQFF; cdr3_nt: TGTGCCAGTAGTATTGAGTGGGGCCGACAGGCACTCTCCTACAATGAGCAGTTCTTC
d_call: NA; clone_size: NA; v_call: TRBV5-1; j_call: TRBJ1-3; cdr3_aa: CASSLGVGNTIYF; cdr3_nt: TGCGCCAGCAGCCTAGGGGTCGGAAACACCATATATTTT
d_call: TRBD1; clone_size: NA; v_call: TRBV5-5; j_call: TRBJ1-4; cdr3_aa: CASSDDREGDEKLFF; cdr3_nt: TGTGCCAGCAGCGATGACAGGGAGGGGGATGAAAAACTGTTTTTT
d_call: NA; clone_size: NA; v_call: TRBV27; j_call: TRBJ1-5; cdr3_aa: CASSLLGQPQHF; cdr3_nt: TGTGCCAGCAGTTTATTGGGTCAGCCCCAGCATTTT
d_call: NA; clone_size: NA; v_call: TRBV30; j_call: TRBJ1-1; cdr3_aa: CAWRGGDTEAFF; cdr3_nt: TGTGCCTGGAGGGGGGGTGACACTGAAGCTTTCTTT
d_call: NA; clone_size: NA; v_call: TRBV19; j_call: TRBJ2-5; cdr3_aa: CASSIGTVGMETQYF; cdr3_nt: TGTGCCAGTAGTATCGGGACTGTTGGAATGGAGACCCAGTACTTC
d_call: NA; clone_size: NA; v_call: TRBV19; j_call: TRBJ1-1; cdr3_aa: CASSQRGLGGKGAEAFF; cdr3_nt: TGTGCCAGTAGCCAACGGGGCCTCGGCGGGAAGGGCGCTGAAGCTTTCTTT
d_call: NA; clone_size: NA; v_call: TRBV30; j_call: TRBJ1-2; cdr3_aa: CAWSVSGFRGYTF; cdr3_nt: TGTGCCTGGAGTGTTTCCGGGTTCAGGGGCTACACCTTC
d_call: NA; clone_size: NA; v_call: TRBV12-3/TRBV12-4; j_call: TRBJ2-7; cdr3_aa: CASSLMQSEQYF; cdr3_nt: TGTGCCAGCAGTTTAATGCAATCCGAGCAGTACTTC
d_call: NA; clone_size: medium-sized; v_call: TRBV7-9; j_call: TRBJ1-6; cdr3_aa: CASSSHEYTGSNSPLHF; cdr3_nt: TGTGCCAGCAGCTCCCACGAATACACGGGCAGCAATTCACCCCTCCACTTT
d_call: TRBD2; clone_size: NA; v_call: TRBV6-1; j_call: TRBJ2-1; cdr3_aa: CASSGTSGGYANEQFF; cdr3_nt: TGTGCCAGCAGTGGGACTAGCGGGGGGTACGCCAATGAGCAGTTCTTC
d_call: NA; clone_size: NA; v_call: TRBV5-4; j_call: TRBJ2-7; cdr3_aa: CASSLAGADEQYF; cdr3_nt: TGTGCCAGCAGCTTGGCGGGGGCGGACGAGCAGTACTTC
d_call: NA; clone_size: NA; v_call: TRBV29-1; j_call: TRBJ1-2; cdr3_aa: CSVPSLETDGYTF; cdr3_nt: TGCAGCGTCCCCAGTTTGGAGACAGATGGCTACACCTTC
d_call: NA; clone_size: NA; v_call: TRBV4-1; j_call: TRBJ2-3; cdr3_aa: CASSQGGGDTQYF; cdr3_nt: TGCGCCAGCAGCCAAGGCGGAGGAGATACGCAGTATTTT
d_call: TRBD1; clone_size: NA; v_call: TRBV6-5; j_call: TRBJ1-1; cdr3_aa: CASSSRGRAEAFF; cdr3_nt: TGTGCCAGCAGTTCCAGGGGGAGGGCTGAAGCTTTCTTT
d_call: TRBD1; clone_size: NA; v_call: TRBV18; j_call: TRBJ2-1; cdr3_aa: CASADRDRFYNEQFF; cdr3_nt: TGTGCCAGCGCGGACCGGGACAGATTCTACAATGAGCAGTTCTTC
d_call: NA; clone_size: NA; v_call: TRBV7-8; j_call: TRBJ1-5; cdr3_aa: CASSLSTGFRNQPQHF; cdr3_nt: TGTGCCAGCAGCTTGTCCACAGGATTTCGCAATCAGCCCCAGCATTTT
d_call: NA; clone_size: NA; v_call: TRBV6-5; j_call: TRBJ1-1; cdr3_aa: CASSYATATEAFF; cdr3_nt: TGTGCCAGCAGTTACGCGACAGCGACTGAAGCTTTCTTT
d_call: NA; clone_size: NA; v_call: TRBV5-1; j_call: TRBJ2-3; cdr3_aa: CASSFGQATQYF; cdr3_nt: TGCGCCAGCAGCTTTGGGCAGGCTACGCAGTATTTT
d_call: NA; clone_size: NA; v_call: TRBV27; j_call: TRBJ1-4; cdr3_aa: CASSPRQRVGEKLFF; cdr3_nt: TGTGCCAGCAGTCCACGACAAAGGGTCGGCGAAAAACTGTTTTTT
d_call: NA; clone_size: NA; v_call: TRBV9; j_call: TRBJ1-3; cdr3_aa: CASSARDISGNTIYF; cdr3_nt: TGTGCCAGCAGCGCACGGGACATCTCTGGAAACACCATATATTTT
d_call: TRBD1; clone_size: NA; v_call: TRBV19; j_call: TRBJ1-5; cdr3_aa: CASSRPRGLNQPQHF; cdr3_nt: TGTGCCAGTAGTCGTCCCAGGGGGCTCAATCAGCCCCAGCATTTT
d_call: NA; clone_size: NA; v_call: TRBV2; j_call: TRBJ2-7; cdr3_aa: CASITGSSYEQYF; cdr3_nt: TGTGCCAGCATCACAGGAAGCTCCTACGAGCAGTACTTC
d_call: NA; clone_size: NA; v_call: TRBV12-3/TRBV12-4; j_call: TRBJ1-2; cdr3_aa: CASSLNGHYGYTF; cdr3_nt: TGTGCCAGCAGTTTAAACGGCCACTATGGCTACACCTTC
d_call: TRBD1; clone_size: NA; v_call: TRBV11-2; j_call: TRBJ2-7; cdr3_aa: CASSLTGTEGYEQYF; cdr3_nt: TGTGCCAGCAGCCTCACCGGGACAGAAGGTTACGAGCAGTACTTC
d_call: NA; clone_size: NA; v_call: TRBV18; j_call: TRBJ1-5; cdr3_aa: CASSQGGNQPQHF; cdr3_nt: TGTGCCAGCTCGCAGGGAGGCAATCAGCCCCAGCATTTT
d_call: TRBD1; clone_size: NA; v_call: TRBV19; j_call: TRBJ1-2; cdr3_aa: CASSPLARTGPNYGYTF; cdr3_nt: TGTGCCAGTAGTCCTCTCGCCCGGACAGGTCCTAACTATGGCTACACCTTC
d_call: NA; clone_size: NA; v_call: TRBV5-1; j_call: TRBJ1-1; cdr3_aa: CASSLEGDTNTEAFF; cdr3_nt: TGCGCCAGCAGCTTGGAAGGGGACACAAACACTGAAGCTTTCTTT
d_call: NA; clone_size: NA; v_call: TRBV19; j_call: TRBJ2-3; cdr3_aa: CASSMGLTDTQYF; cdr3_nt: TGTGCCAGTAGTATGGGACTCACAGATACGCAGTATTTT
d_call: NA; clone_size: NA; v_call: TRBV30; j_call: TRBJ2-7; cdr3_aa: CAWSPNAPRDPYEQYF; cdr3_nt: TGTGCCTGGAGCCCAAATGCCCCCCGGGATCCCTACGAGCAGTACTTC
d_call: TRBD2; clone_size: NA; v_call: TRBV4-1; j_call: TRBJ2-3; cdr3_aa: CASSFRLAGGQDTQYF; cdr3_nt: TGCGCCAGCAGCTTCAGACTAGCGGGGGGGCAAGATACGCAGTATTTT
d_call: NA; clone_size: once; v_call: TRBV7-9; j_call: TRBJ2-7; cdr3_aa: CASSPVGTYEQYF; cdr3_nt: TGTGCCAGCAGCCCCGTGGGGACCTACGAGCAGTACTTC
d_call: TRBD1; clone_size: NA; v_call: TRBV4-1; j_call: TRBJ1-6; cdr3_aa: CASSLRTGGSPLHF; cdr3_nt: TGCGCCAGCAGCCTCAGGACAGGGGGGTCACCCCTCCACTTT
d_call: NA; clone_size: NA; v_call: TRBV29-1; j_call: TRBJ1-1; cdr3_aa: CSVDRLAEAFF; cdr3_nt: TGCAGCGTTGATCGTCTGGCTGAAGCTTTCTTT
d_call: TRBD2; clone_size: NA; v_call: TRBV4-1; j_call: TRBJ2-3; cdr3_aa: CASSPGLAGGPGTDTQYF; cdr3_nt: TGCGCCAGCAGCCCGGGACTAGCGGGGGGGCCGGGCACAGATACGCAGTATTTT
d_call: NA; clone_size: NA; v_call: TRBV11-3; j_call: TRBJ1-1; cdr3_aa: CASSLSTLNTEAFF; cdr3_nt: TGTGCCAGCAGCTTAAGTACCCTGAACACTGAAGCTTTCTTT
d_call: NA; clone_size: NA; v_call: TRBV27; j_call: TRBJ2-1; cdr3_aa: CASRPTESGYNEQFF; cdr3_nt: TGTGCCAGCAGACCTACAGAATCGGGCTACAATGAGCAGTTCTTC
d_call: NA; clone_size: NA; v_call: TRBV10-3; j_call: TRBJ1-5; cdr3_aa: CAISEAQGDQPQHF; cdr3_nt: TGTGCCATCAGTGAGGCCCAGGGTGATCAGCCCCAGCATTTT
d_call: TRBD1; clone_size: NA; v_call: TRBV11-1; j_call: TRBJ2-3; cdr3_aa: CASSLMTGMRADTQYF; cdr3_nt: TGTGCCAGCAGCCTCATGACAGGGATGAGGGCAGATACGCAGTATTTT
d_call: TRBD1; clone_size: few; v_call: TRBV30; j_call: TRBJ1-4; cdr3_aa: CACPTGTGNEKLFF; cdr3_nt: TGTGCCTGCCCCACCGGGACAGGGAACGAAAAACTGTTTTTT
d_call: NA; clone_size: NA; v_call: TRBV10-2; j_call: TRBJ2-3; cdr3_aa: CASSECGSGCTQYF; cdr3_nt: TGCGCCAGCAGTGAGTGTGGTTCCGGATGTACGCAGTATTTT
d_call: NA; clone_size: NA; v_call: TRBV12-3/TRBV12-4; j_call: TRBJ1-1; cdr3_aa: CASTPAGRTEAFF; cdr3_nt: TGTGCCAGCACCCCCGCAGGGCGAACTGAAGCTTTCTTT
d_call: NA; clone_size: once; v_call: TRBV6-1; j_call: TRBJ2-7; cdr3_aa: CASSDIRQGYGYF; cdr3_nt: TGTGCCAGCAGTGATATCAGGCAGGGTTACGGGTACTTC
d_call: TRBD1; clone_size: NA; v_call: TRBV30; j_call: TRBJ1-5; cdr3_aa: CAWSPGQGYQPQHF; cdr3_nt: TGTGCCTGGAGTCCTGGACAGGGGTATCAGCCCCAGCATTTT
d_call: NA; clone_size: NA; v_call: TRBV7-2; j_call: TRBJ2-4; cdr3_aa: CASSVRRSGAKNIQYF; cdr3_nt: TGTGCCAGCAGCGTGCGGCGGAGTGGGGCCAAAAACATTCAGTACTTC
d_call: NA; clone_size: once; v_call: TRBV4-1; j_call: TRBJ1-5; cdr3_aa: CASSQDTVIKPQHF; cdr3_nt: TGCGCCAGCAGCCAAGATACGGTTATCAAGCCCCAGCATTTT
d_call: TRBD1; clone_size: NA; v_call: TRBV9; j_call: TRBJ1-1; cdr3_aa: CASSVAGQGAGTEAFF; cdr3_nt: TGTGCCAGCAGCGTAGCTGGACAGGGGGCCGGCACTGAAGCTTTCTTT
d_call: TRBD2; clone_size: NA; v_call: TRBV6-4; j_call: TRBJ2-3; cdr3_aa: CASSQSGGTDTQYF; cdr3_nt: TGTGCCAGCAGTCAAAGCGGGGGCACAGATACGCAGTATTTT
d_call: NA; clone_size: NA; v_call: TRBV6-1; j_call: TRBJ1-1; cdr3_aa: CASSESSGVGNTEAFF; cdr3_nt: TGTGCCAGCAGTGAAAGTTCAGGGGTGGGGAACACTGAAGCTTTCTTT
d_call: TRBD2; clone_size: NA; v_call: TRBV6-4; j_call: TRBJ2-1; cdr3_aa: CASSPRASGGYNEQFF; cdr3_nt: TGTGCCAGCTCCCCCCGGGCTAGCGGGGGATACAATGAGCAGTTCTTC
d_call: NA; clone_size: medium-sized; v_call: TRBV3-1/TRBV3-2; j_call: TRBJ1-1; cdr3_aa: CASSIPGAVGAFF; cdr3_nt: TGTGCCAGCAGCATTCCGGGGGCGGTTGGAGCTTTCTTT